The present TCR beta chain was sequenced within a study of blood T cells in healthy people across ages. Study-wide findings and caveats: TCR beta diversity correlated strongly with naive T cell percentage. Expanded clonotype changes were possibly confounded by unknown donor CMV status. Age brought a roughly linear fall in TCR beta diversity measured per million T cells.

For the second PCR, which ran for about 7 to 12 cycles, a sample-barcoded 5' primer and a J-beta primer mix were used. TCRdb re-called the 5' RACE reads through MiXCR, storing one row per CDR3 protein. The sample lists around 2 million distinct CDR3 sequences, approximately 39% occurring once. The extraction recovered at least 6 micrograms of total RNA per sample. About this clonotype itself: What it binds is not known.

The CDR3 covers 20 residues. Germline V gene lookup returns CDR1 MGHDK and CDR2 SYGVNS. V was trimmed by 5 bases and J by 0 bases, leaving 25 bases between them. The source material was blood. The TCR comes from a human donor in good health. This chain uses TRBV25-1 with TRBJ2-2; D is tentatively TRBD1 or TRBD2 (6 bases each). The CDR3 loop is CASSTRAEGGSFANTGELFF. CDR3 DNA sequence: TGTGCCAGCAGTACCCGCGCGGAGGGGGGATCGTTCGCGAACACCGGGGAGCTGTTTTTT.